A single TCR beta chain is shown here with its context. The data stem from a study of regulatory T cells in long-lasting Graves disease. Libraries of TCR beta came from iRepertoire HTBI primers plus Arm-PCR of CDR3 regions. TCRdb re-called the multiplex PCR reads with MiXCR, one entry per CDR3 protein. The top ten hold over 7% of the sample, which has around 420,000 distinct CDR3 sequences, 15% seen once. Germline trimming cut 6 bases from V and 3 bases from J; bases unmatched to any gene: 6. The CDR3 loop spans 15 amino acids. The sample's time point: newly diagnosed GD, antithyroid drugs for less than 3 months. PBMC-derived RNA was used for the TCR library. A further study also used this sample, focusing on T cells in Graves' hyperthyroidism and ophthalmopathy. From that paper: The HTBI primer set was used in a first-round RT-PCR of the TCR CDR3.

The receptor's source is a woman in her thirties or forties with Graves disease. J is TRBJ2-2 and V is TRBV12-3 or TRBV12-4; 8 bases are a match to TRBD2. The sample consisted of peripheral blood mononuclear cells (PBMCs), taken at new diagnosis, from a patient treated with antithyroid drugs. The CDR3 spells CASSPREGHTGELFF. The CDR3 region has the DNA TGTGCCAGCAGCCCCCGGGAGGGCCACACCGGGGAGCTGTTTTTT.